A selection of T cell receptor beta chains follows, all from one sample in a study of cytotoxic CD8 clonotypes in ibrutinib-treated CLL. Clones were read by immunoSEQ multiplex PCR, and TCRdb kept only the in-frame ones, dropping some. The top ten clones hold 6.5% to 8.5% of a sample with hundreds of thousands of clones, roughly 79% of them seen once. The material was PBMCs, obtained before ibrutinib treatment. These receptors were collected from a human donor with chronic lymphocytic leukemia. The CDR3 runs from the conserved cysteine through the conserved F or W. A D gene is named only where the DNA matches it firmly. Clone size is shown for a subset of rows, as once, few, many or a class of expanded clone.

d_call clone_size j_call v_call cdr3_nt cdr3_aa
TRBD2 - TRBJ2-3 TRBV20-1 TGCGGTGGACTAGTCACAGATACGCAGTATTTT CGGLVTDTQYF
TRBD2 - TRBJ2-1 TRBV14 TGTGCCAGCAGCCAAAGGACTAGCGGGAGATTCTCCTACAATGAGCAGTTCTTC CASSQRTSGRFSYNEQFF
TRBD2 - TRBJ2-3 TRBV2 TGTGCCAGCAGCCCCTTACTAGCGGGAGTTCGCACAGATACGCAGTATTTT CASSPLLAGVRTDTQYF
TRBD1 few TRBJ1-3 TRBV5-1 TGCGCCAGCAGCCTTGGACAGGGTAACGGAAACACCATATATTTT CASSLGQGNGNTIYF
- once TRBJ1-2 TRBV27 TGTGCCAGCAGTTCCAGGGGAAATAACTATGGCTACACCTTC CASSSRGNNYGYTF
- few TRBJ1-2 TRBV14 TGTGCCAGCAGCCAAGATCTCATTTATGGCTACACCTTC CASSQDLIYGYTF
- - TRBJ2-5 TRBV6-6 TGTGCCAGCAGTTACCCCCAAGAGACCCAGTACTTC CASSYPQETQYF
- few TRBJ1-2 TRBV28 TGTGCCAGCAGTGCTTTGGACTATGGCTACACCTTC CASSALDYGYTF
- - TRBJ2-2 TRBV4-2 TGTGCCAGCAGCCAAGATTGGGCTCATCCCGGGGAGCTGTTTTTT CASSQDWAHPGELFF
- - TRBJ1-1 TRBV9 TGTGCCAGCAGCGACGACAGGGAAGCTTTCTTT CASSDDREAFF
- - TRBJ2-1 TRBV5-4 TGTGCCACACCAGGCAAGGGAAATGAGCAGTTCTTC CATPGKGNEQFF
TRBD1 - TRBJ1-5 TRBV7-6 TGTGCCAGCAGCTTGTCGACCGGGACAGGGAGCAATCAGCCCCAGCATTTT CASSLSTGTGSNQPQHF
- - TRBJ2-3 TRBV15 TGTGCCACCAGCACTGGCGAACGCACAGATACGCAGTATTTT CATSTGERTDTQYF
- - TRBJ2-5 TRBV29-1 TGCAGCGCTAGGACCTCCGGGACCCAGTACTTC CSARTSGTQYF
- - TRBJ2-5 TRBV5-4 TGTGCCAGCAGCACCGGGACTCTAGAGACCCAGTACTTC CASSTGTLETQYF
- few TRBJ2-3 TRBV7-9 TGTGCCAGCAGCTTAGGGCTAGCAAAGACTGATGGGGATACGCAGTATTTT CASSLGLAKTDGDTQYF
- - TRBJ2-7 TRBV12-5 TGTGCTAGTGGTCCCCGGGGGACCCGAATTTACGAGCAGTACTTC CASGPRGTRIYEQYF
- - TRBJ1-2 TRBV28 TGTGCCAGCAGTTGGGTTGGGGCTAACTATGGCTACACCTTC CASSWVGANYGYTF
- - TRBJ2-1 TRBV9 TGTGCCAGCAGCTCTCCAGATAGAGGGAGCCGCAATGAGCAGTTCTTC CASSSPDRGSRNEQFF
TRBD1 - TRBJ2-4 TRBV2 TGTGCCAGCAGTGCTGAGACAGGGGGTAACATTCAGTACTTC CASSAETGGNIQYF
TRBD1 - TRBJ2-7 TRBV7-8 TGTGCCAGCACCCAGGGGGCGTTTTTTAGGGCCTACGAGCAGTACTTC CASTQGAFFRAYEQYF
- - TRBJ1-5 TRBV28 TGTGCCAGCGTCTCCCCGAATCAGCCCCAGCATTTT CASVSPNQPQHF
- - TRBJ2-7 TRBV9 TGTGCCAGCAGCCCCCAGATCAGCTCCTACGAGCAGTACTTC CASSPQISSYEQYF
TRBD2 - TRBJ2-7 TRBV30 TGTGCCTGGAACCCCCCTGATAGCGGGAGTTGGTACGAGCAGTACTTC CAWNPPDSGSWYEQYF
- - TRBJ2-5 TRBV29-1 TGCAGCGTCCAGGGGATTGGGGAGACCCAGTACTTC CSVQGIGETQYF
- - TRBJ2-7 TRBV19 TGTGCCAGTAGTATAGGGGGACACTACGAGCAGTACTTC CASSIGGHYEQYF
- - TRBJ2-2 TRBV4-3 TGCGCCAGCAGCCCGGTGTTAAAAGGGACCGGGGAGCTGTTTTTT CASSPVLKGTGELFF
TRBD2 - TRBJ2-5 TRBV4-3 TGCGCCAGCAGCCTCCGGGGACTAGCGGGAGGAGAGACCCAGTACTTC CASSLRGLAGGETQYF
- - TRBJ1-5 TRBV29-1 TGCAGCGTTGCTACAAGCAATCAGCCCCAGCATTTT CSVATSNQPQHF
- - TRBJ2-4 TRBV4-3 TGCGCCAGCAGCCAAGGATTACTAGTCGGGGAATCCAAAAACATTCAGTACTTC CASSQGLLVGESKNIQYF
- few TRBJ2-1 TRBV4-2 TGTGCCAGCAGTCGGTTTCCCAATGAGCAGTTCTTC CASSRFPNEQFF
- - TRBJ2-1 TRBV11-2 TGTGCCAGCAGCGGGCGACCCGGCCGGGAGCAGTTCTTC CASSGRPGREQFF
- - TRBJ1-5 TRBV7-7 TGTGCTAGCAGCAGGTCACCCAATCAGCCCCAGCATTTT CASSRSPNQPQHF
TRBD2 - TRBJ2-7 TRBV28 TGTGCCAGCAGTGACATAGCGGGACTATCCTACGAGCAGTACTTC CASSDIAGLSYEQYF
TRBD2 few TRBJ2-7 TRBV5-1 TGCGCCAGCTTCGACCGGACTAGCGGATACGAGCAGTACTTC CASFDRTSGYEQYF
- - TRBJ1-5 TRBV18 TGTGCCAGCTCACCAGCAGGGGAGACCCAGCATTTT CASSPAGETQHF
- - TRBJ2-4 TRBV5-1 TGCGCCAGCAGCCACGGGGAGACCCACACCAAAGAGGGAAACATTCAGTACTTC CASSHGETHTKEGNIQYF
TRBD1 - TRBJ2-5 TRBV13 TGTGCCAGCAGCTCTTCCACGGGACAGATAGAGACCCAGTACTTC CASSSSTGQIETQYF
- - TRBJ1-5 TRBV28 TGTGCCAGCAGCAGGCTGATAGGGGGGTCTCAGCCCCAGCATTTT CASSRLIGGSQPQHF
- - TRBJ1-1 TRBV5-1 TGCGCCAGCAGCTTGGAACGGATGAACACTGAAGCTTTCTTT CASSLERMNTEAFF
- - TRBJ2-7 TRBV9 TGTGCCAGCAGCTTAAACCCCGGCAGGGGTAACGAGCAGTACTTC CASSLNPGRGNEQYF
- - TRBJ1-2 TRBV10-3 TGTGCCATCAGTGAGAGGGCATTGTATGGCTACACCTTC CAISERALYGYTF
TRBD1 - TRBJ1-1 TRBV5-1 TGCGCCAGCACCTCGGGTCAGGGGGCTCGGACTGAAGCTTTCTTT CASTSGQGARTEAFF
- once TRBJ2-3 TRBV21-1 TGTGCCAGCAGCAAAGCGCTTTGGTGGACTAGCCCTAATAGTTATACGCAGTATTTT CASSKALWWTSPNSYTQYF
TRBD1 - TRBJ2-7 TRBV5-6 TGTGCCAGCAGCTGGACAGGAGCCTACGAGCAGTACTTC CASSWTGAYEQYF
- - TRBJ2-2 TRBV15 TGTGCCACCAGCAATGGGAGACGGACCGGGGAGCTGTTTTTT CATSNGRRTGELFF
- - TRBJ2-5 TRBV15 TGTGCCACCAGCAGAGATCTCGGGCCGCTTCGGGAGACCCAGTACTTC CATSRDLGPLRETQYF
- - TRBJ2-6 TRBV29-1 TGCAGCGTTGCGGAGGACTCTGGGGCCAACGTCCTGACTTTC CSVAEDSGANVLTF
TRBD2 - TRBJ2-1 TRBV7-6 TGTGCCAGCAGCTTAGTTGAGACTAGCGGGAGTATCTATGAGCAGTTCTTC CASSLVETSGSIYEQFF
TRBD2 - TRBJ2-7 TRBV5-1 TGCGCCAGCAGCCCCGAGGCGGGGGGCTTTTTAGAGCAGTACTTC CASSPEAGGFLEQYF